The 11 T cell receptor beta chains in this list originate from one sample, sequenced in a study of cytomegalovirus exposure and HLA in healthy donors (dated 2017 in TCRdb). Preparation of the library involved the immunoSEQ multiplex PCR assay. A mixture of 60 forward primers for TCR Vbeta segments and 13 reverse primers for TCR Jbeta segments was used in the multiplex PCR. The table was pulled from immuneACCESS by TCRdb, which kept in-frame rearrangements only. Such tables lose some clones; where checked, under half of the loss comes from unresolved V genes, and the rest has no known cause. This sample is represented by about 190,000 clones; roughly 80% of them were singletons. Roughly 3.6% of the sample goes to the ten largest clones. What was sequenced was PBMCs. The receptors were gathered from a man aged 40-49 years in good health and CMV-seropositive.

This clone was seen only once. The chain couples TRBV6-5 to TRBJ1-2; possibly TRBD1 for D (6 bases). This CDR3 comprises 15 residues. Germline V gene sequence: CDR1 MNHEY, CDR2 SVGAGI. Trimming cost V 5 bases and J 3 bases, with 16 bases left between them. The CDR3 loop is CASSQNAGAYYGYTF. For the CDR3, the DNA is TGTGCCAGCAGTCAGAATGCAGGGGCGTACTATGGCTACACCTTC.

This clone was seen a single time. V gene TRBV15 combines with J gene TRBJ2-7; D not resolved. Trimming cost V 11 bases and J 4 bases, with 24 bases left between them. Germline V CDR1 and CDR2: LNHNV, YYDKDF (reference sequence). This CDR3 is built from 15 residues. The CDR3 sequence is CASFFKQKAAYEQYF. The CDR3 DNA is TGTGCCTCTTTTTTCAAGCAGAAGGCGGCATACGAGCAGTACTTC.

This sequence joins TRBV5-1 and TRBJ2-7; D might be TRBD2 (6 bases). Trimming removed 1 base from V and 5 bases from J, with 7 bases in between. Looked up from germline, CDR1 is SGHRS and CDR2 is YFSETQ. This CDR3 is 12 amino acids long. The CDR3 here is CASSLPGDEQYF. Here the CDR3 DNA reads TGCGCCAGCAGCTTGCCGGGGGACGAGCAGTACTTC.

This clone was observed a handful of times. CDR3 nucleotides: TGTGCCAGCTCACTATCCGGAGTTAGCAATCAGCCCCAGCATTTT. Translated, it gives CASSLSGVSNQPQHF. The chain links TRBV18 to TRBJ1-5; D remains unclear. Germline loops: CDR1 KGHSH, CDR2 LQKENI. Trimming took 4 bases from V and 0 from J, leaving 10 bases between them. The CDR3 extends over 15 amino acids.

This clone was counted a few times. The V gene is TRBV7-2, the J gene TRBJ2-5, with D possibly being TRBD2 (6 bases). Trimming shortened V by 3 bases and J by 0 bases, and 8 bases separated the two germline ends. There are 14 residues in the CDR3. In germline, CDR1 is SGHTA, CDR2 FQGNSA. The CDR3 region is CASSFRDYQETQYF. For the CDR3, the DNA is TGTGCCAGCAGCTTCCGGGACTACCAAGAGACCCAGTACTTC.

The CDR3 region has the DNA TGTGCCACCAGCAGAGAGGCTCAGGGGGTTGTTTTTGTGGGGGGCACCGGGGAGCTGTTTTTT. Protein: CATSREAQGVVFVGGTGELFF. The rearrangement uses TRBV15 and TRBJ2-2; the D gene is possibly TRBD1 (7 bases). The CDR3 runs to 21 residues. The V gene lost 0 bases and the J gene lost 4 bases, with 27 bases spanning the gap. Germline CDR1 LNHNV, CDR2 YYDKDF (reference sequence).

This clone has a single count. The rearrangement uses TRBV6-5 and TRBJ2-3, with unresolved D. Germline-derived CDR1 and CDR2 are MNHEY and SVGAGI. The CDR3 has 15 residues. Trimming shortened V by 6 bases and J by 0 bases, and 13 bases separated the two germline ends. The CDR3 is CASRRVQTSTDTQYF. In nucleotides, the CDR3 is TGTGCCAGCAGACGAGTCCAGACTAGCACAGATACGCAGTATTTT.

This clone appeared a few times. The CDR3 nucleotides are TGTGCCAGCAGCCAAGATCTTGGTCAGGGGGCAGATACGCAGTATTTT. This gives the protein CASSQDLGQGADTQYF. V gene TRBV5-4 combines with J gene TRBJ2-3; TRBD1 agrees at 7 bases. This CDR3 is built from 16 residues. Germline V gives CDR1 SGHNT, CDR2 YYREEE (reference sequence). With V trimmed by 4 bases and J by 4 bases, 12 bases remained unmatched.

J is TRBJ1-2 and V is TRBV2, with a weak D call TRBD1 (6 bases). Per germline, CDR1 SNHLY and CDR2 FYNNEI. V was cut by 5 bases and J by 5 bases, with 15 bases left in between. CDR3 length: 14 residues. As DNA, the CDR3 is TGTGCCAGCAGTCATACAGGGATGGGGTATGGCTACACCTTC. Its translation is CASSHTGMGYGYTF.

This clone turned up a few times. The rearrangement joins TRBV11-2 to TRBJ2-3; tentatively, D is TRBD2 (6 bases). CDR1 is SGHAT, CDR2 FQNNGV, per germline. The CDR3 extends over 15 amino acids. V shed 7 bases and J shed 3 bases, with 17 bases lying between them. The CDR3 DNA sequence: TGTGCCAGCACCGCTGTTTTGGGGGGTACAGATACGCAGTATTTT. Its protein product is CASTAVLGGTDTQYF.

This chain uses TRBV25-1 with TRBJ1-5, with 8 bases identical to TRBD1. V dropped 2 bases and J dropped 2; count of bases not matched to a gene: 5. The germline V gene has CDR1 MGHDK and CDR2 SYGVNS. This CDR3 has 16 amino acids. The CDR3 DNA reads TGTGCCAGCAGTGAAGCAGGGGGCGGTGGCAATCAGCCCCAGCATTTT. Translation: CASSEAGGGGNQPQHF.